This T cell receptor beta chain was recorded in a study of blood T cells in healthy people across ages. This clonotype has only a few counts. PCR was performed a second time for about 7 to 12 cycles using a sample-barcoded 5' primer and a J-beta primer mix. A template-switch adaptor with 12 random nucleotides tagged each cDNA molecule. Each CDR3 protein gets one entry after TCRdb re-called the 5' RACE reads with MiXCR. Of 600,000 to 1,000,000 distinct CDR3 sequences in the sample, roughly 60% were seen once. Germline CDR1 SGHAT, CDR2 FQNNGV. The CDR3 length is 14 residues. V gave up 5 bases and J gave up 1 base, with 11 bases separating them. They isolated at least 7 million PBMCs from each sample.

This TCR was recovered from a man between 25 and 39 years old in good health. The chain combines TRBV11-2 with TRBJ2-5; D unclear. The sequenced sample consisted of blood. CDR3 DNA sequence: TGTGCCAGCAGCCCTGACGGGTTCCAAGAGACCCAGTACTTC. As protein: CASSPDGFQETQYF.